One sample yielded the 19 T cell receptor beta chains listed below, sequenced in a study of molecular identifiers for immune sequencing clone quantification. TCRdb fed the PCR reads into MiXCR, producing one record per CDR3 protein. Of 490,000 or so distinct CDR3 sequences listed, about a quarter are singletons. Sequencing was carried out using naive CD8+ T cells from blood, with Jurkat cell RNA spiked in. Described subset: FACS-sorted CD8+CD4-CCR7+CD45RA+ naive T cells. Receptors originate from a human donor in good health. Some libraries in this study had Jurkat cell RNA spiked in.

As concerns this clonotype: This may stem from a read error, because a much larger clone lies one nucleotide away. V usage is TRBV7-2 and J usage is TRBJ2-3; 8 nucleotides match TRBD1. The germline gives CDR1 SGHTA, CDR2 FQGNSA. The CDR3 is 17 residues long. V shed 1 base, J shed 1 base, and the junction held 7 bases outside the gene matches. CDR3 in DNA: TGTGCCAGCAGCTTAGAATGGCAGGGGGCTGGCACAGATACGCAGTATTTT. Amino acid sequence: CASSLEWQGAGTDTQYF.

This clonotype was counted ten times or more. The CDR3 DNA sequence: TGTGCCAGCAGTTTGGACATTAGCTCCTACGAGCAGTACTTC. Translated: CASSLDISSYEQYF. V usage is TRBV28 and J usage is TRBJ2-7, with D possibly TRBD1 on 5 matching bases. V was cut by 3 bases and J by 0 bases, with 9 bases left in between. The V gene's germline CDR1 is MDHEN and CDR2 SYDVKM. This CDR3 spans 14 amino acids.

The rearrangement uses TRBV12-3 or TRBV12-4 and TRBJ2-7, with 9 bases matching TRBD2. This CDR3 has 16 amino acids. V lost 6 bases and J lost 2; bases outside the gene matches: 11. For the CDR3, the DNA is TGTGCCAGCAGCCACACTTCGGCTAGCGGGACCTACGAGCAGTACTTC. This codes for CASSHTSASGTYEQYF.

This clonotype occurred many times. The chain carries TRBV12-3 or TRBV12-4 and TRBJ2-5; 7 bases fit TRBD1. Trimming took 3 bases from V and 0 from J; bases not matched to a gene: 4. The CDR3 spans 15 residues. The CDR3 DNA is TGTGCCAGCAGTTTGGAGGACAGGTACCAAGAGACCCAGTACTTC. This sequence encodes CASSLEDRYQETQYF.

The chain carries TRBV7-9 and TRBJ1-5, with TRBD1 matching 8 bases. Germline V gene sequence: CDR1 SEHNR, CDR2 FQNEAQ (reference sequence). V dropped 5 bases and J dropped 6; count of bases not matched to a gene: 9. This CDR3 contains 15 residues. CDR3 bases: TGTGCCAGCAGCCTCGGACAGGGCGTCGTTCAGCCCCAGCATTTT. It codes for CASSLGQGVVQPQHF.

Turning to this clonotype: Germline and junction disagree at one end, which may indicate a read error. V is TRBV20-1 and J is TRBJ1-5, with D tentatively TRBD1 (5 bases). The CDR3 totals 15 residues. Germline V CDR1 and CDR2: DFQATT, SNEGSKA (reference sequence). The CDR3 loop is CSAKPRTNSNPPQHF. CDR3 bases: TGCAGTGCGAAACCCAGGACAAATTCAAATCCGCCCCAGCATTTT.

This clonotype turned up a few times. The chain uses TRBV13 and TRBJ2-7; 10 nucleotides line up with TRBD2. From germline, CDR1 is PRHDT and CDR2 FYEKMQ (reference sequence). The CDR3 loop spans 17 amino acids. V was pared by 3 bases and J by 7 bases, with 15 bases of the junction left unmatched. In nucleotides, the CDR3 is TGTGCCAGCAGCTTGGGGTCCCTAGCGGGAGTGGGGTCGGAGCAGTACTTC. It is translated as CASSLGSLAGVGSEQYF.

This clonotype came up many times. The chain employs TRBV30 and TRBJ2-1; D gene ambiguous. With 3 bases removed from V and 2 bases from J, the gap between germline ends came to 11 bases. The CDR3 runs 14 residues. Germline values: CDR1 GTSNPN, CDR2 SVGIG (reference sequence). CDR3 loop: CAWSRGTAYNEQFF. The CDR3 nucleotides read TGTGCCTGGAGCCGAGGCACTGCCTACAATGAGCAGTTCTTC.

Comments on this clonotype: Just one base apart from a much larger clone, this may be a read error. The chain uses TRBV7-6 and TRBJ1-1, with TRBD1 matching 7 bases. This CDR3 region has 13 residues. Per germline, CDR1 SGHVS and CDR2 FNYEAQ. The DNA of the CDR3 is TGTGCCAGCAGCTTTGGGACAGTTACTGGAGCTTTCTTT. This gives the protein CASSFGTVTGAFF.

The chain combines TRBV20-1 with TRBJ2-7, with D perhaps matching TRBD1 (6 bases). The CDR3 has 12 amino acids. V gave up 0 bases and J gave up 8 bases, with 11 bases separating them. CDR1 is DFQATT, CDR2 SNEGSKA, per germline (reference sequence). This CDR3 is CSARDNREQQYF. The CDR3 DNA reads TGCAGTGCTAGAGACAACAGGGAGCAGCAGTACTTC.

To note about this clonotype: A much larger clone is a single base away; this may be a read error. The chain uses TRBV4-3 and TRBJ2-7; D is perhaps TRBD1 (5 bases). Germline assignment: CDR1 LGHNA and CDR2 YSLEER. V was trimmed by 2 bases and J by 2 bases, leaving 13 bases between them. The CDR3 loop spans 15 amino acids. The CDR3: CASSQIRGGAYEQYF. CDR3 nucleotide sequence: TGCGCCAGCAGCCAAATTAGGGGTGGAGCCTACGAGCAGTACTTC.

This clonotype has more than one count but fewer than ten. This chain connects TRBV5-1 to TRBJ2-7; D is undetermined. V was clipped by 0 bases and J by 4 bases, with 11 bases between them. The CDR3 runs to 14 residues. The V gene's germline CDR1 is SGHRS and CDR2 YFSETQ. CDR3 protein: CASSLGTATYEQYF. The DNA of the CDR3 is TGCGCCAGCAGCTTGGGAACAGCTACATACGAGCAGTACTTC. The whole variable domain, filled in from reference TRBV5-1 and TRBJ2-7, reads KAGVTQTPRYLIKTRGQQVTLSCSPISGHRSVSWYQQTPGQGLQFLFEYFSETQRNKGNFPGRFSGRQFSNSRSEMNVSTLELGDSALYLCASSLGTATYEQYFGPGTRLTVT.

The table lists this clonotype with many counts. The gene calls are TRBV15 and TRBJ2-3, with 7 bases aligning to TRBD1. CDR1 is LNHNV, CDR2 YYDKDF, per germline (reference sequence). V lost 3 bases to trimming and J lost 2 bases; unmatched junction nucleotides: 8. CDR3 length equals 16 residues. Here the CDR3 DNA reads TGTGCCACCAGCAGCAAAATAGGGACAGACACAGATACGCAGTATTTT. Translation: CATSSKIGTDTDTQYF.

Concerning this clonotype: A clone one base away is much larger, so this may be a read error. The chain recombines TRBV12-3 or TRBV12-4 with TRBJ1-4; D may be TRBD1 (5 bases). The CDR3 contains 15 residues. The CDR3 coding sequence is TGTGCCTGCAGTTTTTGGTCCAGGGACGATGAAAAACTGTTTTTT. This translates into CACSFWSRDDEKLFF.

This clonotype was counted between two and nine times. This rearrangement joins TRBV10-3 to TRBJ2-7; D possibly uses TRBD1 or TRBD2 (5 bases each). From germline, CDR1 is ENHRY and CDR2 SYGVKD. This CDR3 spans 14 amino acids. V was cut by 2 bases and J by 0 bases, with 8 bases left in between. The CDR3 nucleotides read TGTGCCATCAGTGAGGCAGGGAGCTCCTACGAGCAGTACTTC. It translates to CAISEAGSSYEQYF.

As regards this clonotype: An end of the junction differs from the germline gene, which may be a read error. The V and J genes are TRBV12-3 or TRBV12-4 and TRBJ2-5, with D possibly being TRBD1 (7 bases). The CDR3 has 15 amino acids. In DNA form, the CDR3 reads TGTGCCAGCAGTTTTGGCACCAGGGGGGTTGAGACCCAGTGCTTC. Its protein is CASSFGTRGVETQCF.

This clonotype was counted only a few times. This rearrangement joins TRBV27 to TRBJ2-7; either TRBD1 or TRBD2 may supply D (6 bases each). The CDR3 totals 16 residues. Germline V lookup: CDR1 MNHEY, CDR2 SMNVEV (reference sequence). The V gene lost 5 bases and the J gene lost 5 bases, with 22 bases spanning the gap. The CDR3 DNA reads as TGTGCCAGCAGTCTATATTGGGGGGCCAGGGAGAACGAGCAGTACTTC. Translated: CASSLYWGARENEQYF.

In this sample, this clonotype turned up many times. The rearrangement uses TRBV29-1 and TRBJ1-1; unclear D gene. V was trimmed by 6 bases and J by 12 bases, leaving 17 bases between them. The CDR3 is made up of 11 amino acids. Germline CDR1 is SQVTM and CDR2 is ANQGSEA. This CDR3 is CSVPTDYLSFF. Here the CDR3 DNA reads TGCAGCGTCCCCACAGATTATCTTTCTTTCTTT.

In regard to this clonotype: The junction does not match germline at one end; this may be a read error. CDR3 coding DNA: TGTGCCAGCAGCGTAACGGTGAAACTAGCAAAGGTTAACACAGATACGCAATATTTT. Its protein product is CASSVTVKLAKVNTDTQYF. J is TRBJ2-3 and V is TRBV9, with D possibly being TRBD2 (6 bases). The V gene's germline CDR1 is SGDLS and CDR2 YYNGEE. The CDR3 has 19 amino acids.